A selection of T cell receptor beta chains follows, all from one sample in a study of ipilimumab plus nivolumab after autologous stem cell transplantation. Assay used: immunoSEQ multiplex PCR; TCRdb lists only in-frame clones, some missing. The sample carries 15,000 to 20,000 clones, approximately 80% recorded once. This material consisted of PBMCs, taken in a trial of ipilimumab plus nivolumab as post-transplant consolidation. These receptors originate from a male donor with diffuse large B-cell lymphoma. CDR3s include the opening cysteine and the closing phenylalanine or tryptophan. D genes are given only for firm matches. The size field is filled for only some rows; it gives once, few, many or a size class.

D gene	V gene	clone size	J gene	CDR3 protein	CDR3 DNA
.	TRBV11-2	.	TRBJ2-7	CASSSYVTYEQYF	TGTGCCAGCAGCTCCTACGTAACCTACGAGCAGTACTTC
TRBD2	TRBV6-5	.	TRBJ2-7	CASSSLTSGNYEQYF	TGTGCCAGCAGTTCCCTGACTAGCGGAAACTACGAGCAGTACTTC
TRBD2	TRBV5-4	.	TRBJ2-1	CASSLARRGGYNEQFF	TGTGCCAGCAGCTTGGCCAGGCGGGGGGGTTACAATGAGCAGTTCTTC
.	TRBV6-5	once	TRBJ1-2	CASSYVGLGGYTF	TGTGCCAGCAGTTACGTGGGGCTTGGGGGCTACACCTTC
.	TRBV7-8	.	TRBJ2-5	CASSLRQRGQETQYF	TGTGCCAGCAGCCTCCGACAGAGGGGTCAAGAGACCCAGTACTTC
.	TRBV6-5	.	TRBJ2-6	CASNGLSSGANVLTF	TGTGCCAGCAACGGGCTCAGCTCTGGGGCCAACGTCCTGACTTTC
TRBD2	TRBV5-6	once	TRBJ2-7	CASSLSGSSYEQYF	TGTGCCAGCAGCCTCAGCGGGAGTAGTTACGAGCAGTACTTC
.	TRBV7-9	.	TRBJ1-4	CASSSPSGDRQINEKLFF	TGTGCCAGCAGCTCCCCTTCTGGCGACAGGCAGATTAATGAAAAACTGTTTTTT
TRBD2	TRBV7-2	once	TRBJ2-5	CASSDGTSGGEETQYF	TGTGCCAGCAGCGACGGGACTAGCGGGGGGGAAGAGACCCAGTACTTC
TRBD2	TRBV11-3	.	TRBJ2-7	CASSLATGTSEEQYF	TGTGCCAGCAGCTTAGCCACCGGGACTAGCGAGGAGCAGTACTTC
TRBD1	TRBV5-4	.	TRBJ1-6	CASSSTGQGGTSPLHF	TGTGCCAGCAGCTCGACAGGACAGGGTGGGACGTCACCCCTCCACTTT
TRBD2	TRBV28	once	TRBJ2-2	CASSLGTAGGIGGELFF	TGTGCCAGCAGTTTAGGGACTGCGGGAGGGATTGGCGGGGAGCTGTTTTTT
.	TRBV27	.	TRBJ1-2	CASTPHGGLYGYTF	TGTGCCAGCACCCCTCACGGAGGACTCTATGGCTACACCTTC
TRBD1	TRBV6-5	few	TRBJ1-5	CASSTGTVNQPQHF	TGTGCCAGCAGTACCGGGACAGTCAATCAGCCCCAGCATTTT
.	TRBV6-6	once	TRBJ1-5	CASSYLGGSNQPQHF	TGTGCCAGCAGTTACCTTGGTGGGAGCAATCAGCCCCAGCATTTT
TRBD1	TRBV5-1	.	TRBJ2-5	CASSASGTGGHSGRQETQYF	TGCGCCAGCAGCGCATCCGGGACAGGGGGCCATAGCGGGAGGCAGGAGACCCAGTACTTC
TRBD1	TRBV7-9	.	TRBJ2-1	CASSSRPGQGINEQFF	TGTGCCAGCAGCTCTCGACCGGGACAGGGTATCAATGAGCAGTTCTTC
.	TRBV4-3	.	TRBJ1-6	CASSQGGGRPTNSPLHF	TGCGCCAGCAGCCAAGGGGGGGGACGACCAACCAATTCACCCCTCCACTTT
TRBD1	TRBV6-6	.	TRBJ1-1	CASSQGQMNTEAFF	TGTGCCAGCAGCCAGGGACAGATGAACACTGAAGCTTTCTTT
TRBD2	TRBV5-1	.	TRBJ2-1	CASNPSGGAGNEQFF	TGCGCCAGCAACCCTAGCGGGGGGGCTGGCAATGAGCAGTTCTTC
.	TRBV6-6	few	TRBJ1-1	CASSYSMVGFTEAFF	TGTGCCAGCAGTTACTCGATGGTGGGCTTCACTGAAGCTTTCTTT
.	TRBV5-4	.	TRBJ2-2	CASSLGNLGPGELFF	TGTGCCAGCAGCTTGGGTAATTTGGGGCCCGGGGAGCTGTTTTTT
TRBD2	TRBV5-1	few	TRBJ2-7	CASSLRGGAYEQYF	TGCGCCAGCAGCTTGCGCGGGGGGGCCTACGAGCAGTACTTC
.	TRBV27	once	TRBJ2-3	CASSYGRRSTDTQYF	TGTGCCAGCAGTTATGGAAGGCGGAGCACAGATACGCAGTATTTT
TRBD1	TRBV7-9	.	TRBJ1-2	CASSPGQGEHYGYTF	TGTGCCAGCAGCCCAGGACAGGGTGAACACTATGGCTACACCTTC